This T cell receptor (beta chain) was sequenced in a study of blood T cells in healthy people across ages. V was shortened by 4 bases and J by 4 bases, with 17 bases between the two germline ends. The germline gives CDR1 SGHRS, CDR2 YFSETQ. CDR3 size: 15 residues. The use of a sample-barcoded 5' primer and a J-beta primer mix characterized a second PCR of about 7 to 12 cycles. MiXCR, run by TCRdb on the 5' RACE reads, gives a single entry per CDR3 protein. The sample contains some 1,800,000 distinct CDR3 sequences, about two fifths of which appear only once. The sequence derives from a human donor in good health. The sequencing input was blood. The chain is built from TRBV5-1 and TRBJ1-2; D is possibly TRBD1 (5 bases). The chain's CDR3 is CASSPGGQGLYGYTF. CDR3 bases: TGCGCCAGCAGCCCCGGCGGGCAGGGCCTCTATGGCTACACCTTC.